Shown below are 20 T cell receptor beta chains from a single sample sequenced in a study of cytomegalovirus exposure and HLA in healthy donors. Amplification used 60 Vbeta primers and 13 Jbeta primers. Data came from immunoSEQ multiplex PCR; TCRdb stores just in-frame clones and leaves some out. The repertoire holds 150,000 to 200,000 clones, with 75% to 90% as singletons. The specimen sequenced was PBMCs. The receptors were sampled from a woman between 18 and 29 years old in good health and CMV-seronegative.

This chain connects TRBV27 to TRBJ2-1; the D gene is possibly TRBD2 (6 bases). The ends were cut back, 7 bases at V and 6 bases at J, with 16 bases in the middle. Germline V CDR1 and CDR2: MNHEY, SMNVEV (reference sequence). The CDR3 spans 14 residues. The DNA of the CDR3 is TGTGCCAGCACCCGGGACGCCGGGGGCAATGAGCAGTTCTTC. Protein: CASTRDAGGNEQFF.

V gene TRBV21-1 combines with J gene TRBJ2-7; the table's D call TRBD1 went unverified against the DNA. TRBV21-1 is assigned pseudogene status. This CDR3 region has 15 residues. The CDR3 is CASSKVKGSTYEQYF. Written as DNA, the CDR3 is TGTGCCAGCAGCAAAGTAAAGGGGTCCACCTACGAGCAGTACTTC.

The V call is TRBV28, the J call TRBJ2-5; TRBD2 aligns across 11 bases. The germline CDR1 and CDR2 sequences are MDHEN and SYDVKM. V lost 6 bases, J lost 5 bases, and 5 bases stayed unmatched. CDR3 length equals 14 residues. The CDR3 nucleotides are TGTGCCAGCAGCATTAGCGGGGGGGCCGAGACCCAGTACTTC. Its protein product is CASSISGGAETQYF.

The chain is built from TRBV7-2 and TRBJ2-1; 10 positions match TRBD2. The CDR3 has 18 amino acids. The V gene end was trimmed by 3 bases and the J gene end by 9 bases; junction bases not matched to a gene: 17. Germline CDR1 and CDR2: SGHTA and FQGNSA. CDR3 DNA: TGTGCCAGCAGCTTTTTGGCCAGGGGGACTAGCGATTTTTCTGAGCAGTTCTTC. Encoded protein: CASSFLARGTSDFSEQFF.

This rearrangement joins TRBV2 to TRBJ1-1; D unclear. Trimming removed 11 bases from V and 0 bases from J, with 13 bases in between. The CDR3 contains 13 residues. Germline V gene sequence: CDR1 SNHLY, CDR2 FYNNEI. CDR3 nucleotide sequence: TGTGCCTTCCAGCGTGATCTGAACACTGAAGCTTTCTTT. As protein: CAFQRDLNTEAFF.

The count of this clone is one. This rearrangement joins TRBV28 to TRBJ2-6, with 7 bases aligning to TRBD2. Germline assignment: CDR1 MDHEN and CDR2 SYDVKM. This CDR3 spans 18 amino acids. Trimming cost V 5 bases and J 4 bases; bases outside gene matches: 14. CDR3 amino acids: CASSRTRTRSSGANVLTF. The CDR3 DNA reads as TGTGCCAGCAGTAGAACTAGGACTAGGAGTTCAGGGGCCAACGTCCTGACTTTC. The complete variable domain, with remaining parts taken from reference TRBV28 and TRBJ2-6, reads DVKVTQSSRYLVKRTGEKVFLECVQDMDHENMFWYRQDPGLGLRLIYFSYDVKMKEKGDIPEGYSVSREKKERFSLILESASTNQTSMYLCASSRTRTRSSGANVLTFGAGSRLTVL.

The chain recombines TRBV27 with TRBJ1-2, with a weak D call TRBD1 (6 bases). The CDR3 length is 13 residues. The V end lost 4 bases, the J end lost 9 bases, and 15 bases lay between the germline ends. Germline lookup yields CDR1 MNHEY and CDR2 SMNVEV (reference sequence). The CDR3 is CASSWTASSRYTF. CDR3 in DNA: TGTGCCAGCAGTTGGACAGCCTCAAGCCGCTACACCTTC.

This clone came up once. The CDR3 sequence: CASSQELAGGSDTQYF. CDR3 bases: TGTGCCAGCAGCCAGGAACTAGCGGGAGGGTCAGATACGCAGTATTTT. The chain has TRBV5-8 and TRBJ2-3; 13 nucleotides match TRBD2. V shed 4 bases and J 4 bases; nucleotides not matched to a gene: 6. The CDR3 extends over 16 amino acids. Germline V lookup: CDR1 SGHTS, CDR2 YDEGEE.

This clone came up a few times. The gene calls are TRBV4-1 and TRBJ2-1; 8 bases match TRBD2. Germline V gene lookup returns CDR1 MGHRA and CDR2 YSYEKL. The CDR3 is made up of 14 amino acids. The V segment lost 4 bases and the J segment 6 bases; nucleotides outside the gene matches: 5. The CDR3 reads CASSPELAANEQFF. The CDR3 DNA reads TGCGCCAGCAGCCCGGAACTAGCGGCCAATGAGCAGTTCTTC.

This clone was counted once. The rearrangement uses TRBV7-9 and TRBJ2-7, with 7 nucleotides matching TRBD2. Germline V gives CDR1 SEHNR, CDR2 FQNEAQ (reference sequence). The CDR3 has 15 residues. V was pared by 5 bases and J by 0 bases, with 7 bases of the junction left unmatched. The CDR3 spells CASSVSREASYEQYF. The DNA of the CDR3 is TGTGCCAGCAGCGTCTCACGGGAGGCCTCCTACGAGCAGTACTTC.

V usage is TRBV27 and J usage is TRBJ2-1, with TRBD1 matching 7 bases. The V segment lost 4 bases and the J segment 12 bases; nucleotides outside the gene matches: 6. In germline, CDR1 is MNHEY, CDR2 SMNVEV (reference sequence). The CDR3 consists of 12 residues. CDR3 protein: CASSSTGKVQFF. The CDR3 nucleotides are TGTGCCAGCAGTTCGACAGGGAAGGTGCAGTTCTTC.

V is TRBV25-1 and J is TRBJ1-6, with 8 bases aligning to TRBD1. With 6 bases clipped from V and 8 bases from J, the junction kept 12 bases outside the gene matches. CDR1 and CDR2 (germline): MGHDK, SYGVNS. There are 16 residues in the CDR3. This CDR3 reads CASSHDRGPSYSPLHF. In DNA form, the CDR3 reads TGTGCCAGCAGCCACGACAGGGGTCCTTCGTATTCACCCCTCCACTTT.

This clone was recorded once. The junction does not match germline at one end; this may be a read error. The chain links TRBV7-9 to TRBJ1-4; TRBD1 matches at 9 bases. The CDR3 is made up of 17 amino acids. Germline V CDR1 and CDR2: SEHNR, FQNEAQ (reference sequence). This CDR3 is CSSSLAAYRGRDEKLFF. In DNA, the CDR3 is TGTTCCAGCAGCTTAGCAGCTTACAGGGGGCGAGATGAAAAACTGTTTTTT.

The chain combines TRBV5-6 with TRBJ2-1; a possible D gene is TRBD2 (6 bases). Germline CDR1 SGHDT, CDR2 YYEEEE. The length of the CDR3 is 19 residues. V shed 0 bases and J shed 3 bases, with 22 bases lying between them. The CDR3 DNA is TGTGCCAGCAGCTTGGACGGGGTAATCGGCGGGGACGTCTACAATGAGCAGTTCTTC. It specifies CASSLDGVIGGDVYNEQFF.

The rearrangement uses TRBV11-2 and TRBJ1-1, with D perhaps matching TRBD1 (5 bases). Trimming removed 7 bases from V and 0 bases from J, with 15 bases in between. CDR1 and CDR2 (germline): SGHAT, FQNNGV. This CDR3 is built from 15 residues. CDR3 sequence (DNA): TGTGCCAGCACCTACGACAGTCAGCTGAACACTGAAGCTTTCTTT. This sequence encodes CASTYDSQLNTEAFF.

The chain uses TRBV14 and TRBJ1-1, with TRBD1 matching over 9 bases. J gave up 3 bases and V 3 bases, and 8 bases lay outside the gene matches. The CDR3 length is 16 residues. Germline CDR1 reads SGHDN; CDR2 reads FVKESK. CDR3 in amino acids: CASSQGQGLVYTEAFF. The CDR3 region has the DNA TGTGCCAGCAGCCAGGGACAGGGACTGGTTTACACTGAAGCTTTCTTT.

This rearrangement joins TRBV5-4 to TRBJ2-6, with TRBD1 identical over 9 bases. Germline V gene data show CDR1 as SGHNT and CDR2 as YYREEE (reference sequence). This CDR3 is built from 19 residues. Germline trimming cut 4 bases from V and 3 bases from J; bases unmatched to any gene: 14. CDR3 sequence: CASSDARDRESGGANVLTF. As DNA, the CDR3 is TGTGCCAGCAGCGACGCCCGGGACAGGGAATCTGGTGGGGCCAACGTCCTGACTTTC.

The CDR3 loop reads CASSLGLAPYNEQFF. As DNA, the CDR3 is TGTGCCAGCAGCTTAGGGCTAGCGCCATACAATGAGCAGTTCTTC. The chain carries TRBV7-3 and TRBJ2-1; possible D gene TRBD2, 6 bases. The germline gives CDR1 SGHTA, CDR2 FQGTGA. The V and J ends lost 2 bases and 4 bases respectively, with 12 bases between them. This CDR3 region has 15 residues.

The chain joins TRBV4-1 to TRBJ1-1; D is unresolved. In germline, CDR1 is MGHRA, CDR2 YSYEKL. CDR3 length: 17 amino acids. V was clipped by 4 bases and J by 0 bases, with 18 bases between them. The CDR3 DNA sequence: TGCGCCAGCAGCCCCTTACGTTTGCGGGCCTTGAACACTGAAGCTTTCTTT. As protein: CASSPLRLRALNTEAFF.

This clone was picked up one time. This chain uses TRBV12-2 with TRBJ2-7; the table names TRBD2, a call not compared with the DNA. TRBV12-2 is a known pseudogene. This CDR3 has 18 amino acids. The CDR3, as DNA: TGTGCAGGCGTCGGAGGGCGGGGGGGCCGAATCTGGTCTTACGAGCAGTACTTC. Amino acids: CAGVGGRGGRIWSYEQYF.